What follows is one T cell receptor (beta chain) and its context. The entry originates in a study of blood T cell repertoires in COVID-19. Trimming removed 4 bases at V and 0 bases at J, with 14 bases between. The CDR3 sequence is 16 residues long. Germline V lookup: CDR1 SGHDT, CDR2 YYEEEE. Libraries were prepared by immunoSEQ multiplex PCR; TCRdb keeps only in-frame clonotypes and omits some of them. Here the sample spans approximately 130,000 clones, roughly 71% being singletons. The sequenced sample was peripheral blood. The V and J genes are TRBV5-6 and TRBJ1-3; D perhaps matches TRBD1 (6 bases). This TCR was sampled from a man aged 80 or over with acute or convalescent COVID-19. CDR3 sequence: CASSRLKGVSGNTIYF. The CDR3 coding sequence is TGTGCCAGCAGCAGACTAAAGGGGGTCTCTGGAAACACCATATATTTT.